This TCR beta chain stems from a study of blood T cell repertoires in COVID-19. The CDR3 is made up of 13 amino acids. The V gene end was trimmed by 6 bases and the J gene end by 5 bases; junction bases not matched to a gene: 4. Using immunoSEQ multiplex PCR, the repertoire was profiled, and TCRdb retains in-frame clones only, with some absent. Counted here are 97,000 or so clones, more than 75% occurring once; the ten biggest clones make up around a sixth. Specimen: peripheral blood. The genes are TRBV12-3 or TRBV12-4 and TRBJ1-5; 7 bases match TRBD1. The receptor comes from a man aged 80 or over with acute or convalescent COVID-19. CDR3 protein: CASRGTDYQPQHF. The CDR3 DNA reads as TGTGCCAGCAGGGGGACAGACTATCAGCCCCAGCATTTT.